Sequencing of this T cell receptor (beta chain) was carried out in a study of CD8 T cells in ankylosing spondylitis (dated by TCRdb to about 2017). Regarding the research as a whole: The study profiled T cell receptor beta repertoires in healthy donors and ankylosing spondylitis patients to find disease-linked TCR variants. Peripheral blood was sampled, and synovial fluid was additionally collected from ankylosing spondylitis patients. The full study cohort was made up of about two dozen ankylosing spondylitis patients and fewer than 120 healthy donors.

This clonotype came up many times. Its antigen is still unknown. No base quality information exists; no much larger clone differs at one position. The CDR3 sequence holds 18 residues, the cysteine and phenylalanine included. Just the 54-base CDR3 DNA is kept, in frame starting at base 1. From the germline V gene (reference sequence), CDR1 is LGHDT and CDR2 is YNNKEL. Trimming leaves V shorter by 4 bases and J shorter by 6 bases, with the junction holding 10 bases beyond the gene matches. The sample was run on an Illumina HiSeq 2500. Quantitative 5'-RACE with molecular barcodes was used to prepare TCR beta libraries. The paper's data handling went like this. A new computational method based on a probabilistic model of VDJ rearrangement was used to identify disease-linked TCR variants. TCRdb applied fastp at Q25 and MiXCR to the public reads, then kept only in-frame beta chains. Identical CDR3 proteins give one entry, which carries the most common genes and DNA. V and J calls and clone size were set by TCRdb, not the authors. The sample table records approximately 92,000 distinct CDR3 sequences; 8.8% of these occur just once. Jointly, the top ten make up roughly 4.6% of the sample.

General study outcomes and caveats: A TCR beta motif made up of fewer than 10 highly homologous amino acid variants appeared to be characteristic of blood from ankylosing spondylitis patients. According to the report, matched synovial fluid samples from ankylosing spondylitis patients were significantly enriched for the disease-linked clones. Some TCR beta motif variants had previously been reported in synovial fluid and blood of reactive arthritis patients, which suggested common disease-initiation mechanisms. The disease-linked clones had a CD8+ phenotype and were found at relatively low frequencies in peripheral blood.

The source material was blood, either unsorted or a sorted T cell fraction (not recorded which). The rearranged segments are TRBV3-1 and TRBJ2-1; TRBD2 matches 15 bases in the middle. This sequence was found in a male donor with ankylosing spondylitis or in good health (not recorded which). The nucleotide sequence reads TGTGCCAGCAGCCCGCTTCGCTGGACTAGCGGGGGGGCCAATGAGCAGTTCTTC. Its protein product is CASSPLRWTSGGANEQFF.